This TCR beta chain was found in a study of cytomegalovirus exposure and HLA in healthy donors. Whole-study context: One earlier analysis, a look at approximately 190 million T cells, found fewer than 140 million unique TCR beta sequences. General observations from the study: The study put 150 to 200 TCR beta chains on its list as cytomegalovirus-associated. V- and J-gene trimming of TCR beta was linked (in a later analysis) to a missense DCLRE1C variant.

The germline gives CDR1 MNHNS, CDR2 SASEGT. The CDR3 extends over 15 amino acids. V was trimmed by 3 bases and J by 4 bases, leaving 16 bases between them. Use of 60 Vbeta and 13 Jbeta primers characterized the PCR. TCRdb's table, derived via immunoSEQ multiplex PCR, lists solely in-frame clones and lacks some. The data contain about 89,000 clones, roughly four fifths of them singletons. This clone has just one count. As yet, its antigen is unknown. This chain joins TRBV6-1 and TRBJ2-7, with D tentatively TRBD2 (5 bases). Sequenced material: PBMCs. This sequence originates from a female donor in good health and CMV-seropositive. CDR3 region: CASSEYGMRDYEQYF. The CDR3 region has the DNA TGTGCCAGCAGTGAGTATGGGATGAGGGATTACGAGCAGTACTTC.